A selection of T cell receptor beta chains follows, all from one sample in a study of T cell responses to AZD1222 COVID-19 vaccine. Profiled with immunoSEQ multiplex PCR; TCRdb holds only in-frame clones, not every one. The data hold nearly 80,000 clones, with over 75% observed a single time. This specimen was peripheral blood, taken on day 0 of AZD1222 vaccination. Every receptor here comes from an adult in good health. Both conserved end residues are part of each CDR3. The D gene is left open where the match is weak. Clone size is given for some rows only: seen once, a few or many times, or a class if the clone is expanded.

TRBV2	NA	NA	TRBJ2-7	TGTGCCAGCTCCGACTGGAACGAGCAGTACTTC	CASSDWNEQYF
TRBV29-1	NA	NA	TRBJ2-5	TGCAGCGTTGTTAAACAGGGTCAAGAGACCCAGTACTTC	CSVVKQGQETQYF
TRBV7-9	TRBD2	NA	TRBJ2-5	TGTGCCAGCAGAAACCCGGGAGGTCAAGAGACCCAGTACTTC	CASRNPGGQETQYF
TRBV30	NA	NA	TRBJ2-7	TGTGCCTCGGCACGGGGGAAACTCTCCTACGAGCAGTACTTC	CASARGKLSYEQYF
TRBV5-8	NA	NA	TRBJ2-7	TGTGCCAGCGGGCGGCAAGCCTACGAGCAGTACTTC	CASGRQAYEQYF
TRBV18	TRBD1	once	TRBJ1-5	TGTGCCAGCTCACCTGGGACAGGGGGCTTTCAGCCCCAGCATTTT	CASSPGTGGFQPQHF
TRBV6-1	TRBD2	few	TRBJ2-3	TGTGCCAGCAGTGAACTAGCGGGGGGGCCCCAAGATACGCAGTATTTT	CASSELAGGPQDTQYF
TRBV28	NA	NA	TRBJ1-5	TGTGCCAGCAGTTTGGACGGGCCTGGCAATCAGCCCCAGCATTTT	CASSLDGPGNQPQHF
TRBV6-5	NA	NA	TRBJ2-5	TGTGCCAGCTCCGACCCTAGCGAGACCCAGTACTTC	CASSDPSETQYF
TRBV10-2	TRBD1	once	TRBJ1-5	TGCGCCAGCAGTCATGACAGGGGTCAGCCCCAGCATTTT	CASSHDRGQPQHF
TRBV6-5	NA	few	TRBJ2-5	TGTGCCAGCAGTTACTCCGACAGGAGCTGGGAGACCCAGTACTTC	CASSYSDRSWETQYF
TRBV29-1	TRBD2	NA	TRBJ2-2	TGCAGCGCTGGCACCGGGACTAGGTTTACCGGGGAGCTGTTTTTT	CSAGTGTRFTGELFF
TRBV4-2	NA	once	TRBJ1-6	TGTGCCAGCAGCCATTCGATTCCTCCCCCTCCGGCACCCTATAATTCACCCCTCCACTTT	CASSHSIPPPPAPYNSPLHF
TRBV5-1	NA	NA	TRBJ2-3	TGCGCCAGCAGCTTGGTTGGCAGGGTAACAGATACGCAGTATTTT	CASSLVGRVTDTQYF
TRBV7-9	NA	NA	TRBJ1-1	TGTGCCAGCAGCTTTTATACAGGACTGAACACTGAAGCTTTCTTT	CASSFYTGLNTEAFF
TRBV25-1	NA	NA	TRBJ1-5	TGTGCCAGCAGTGGGGGGGGGCACCAGCCCCAGCATTTT	CASSGGGHQPQHF
TRBV28	TRBD2	NA	TRBJ2-3	TGTGCCAGCAGGGGGAGGAGCGGGAAAACTGATACGCAGTATTTT	CASRGRSGKTDTQYF
TRBV13	NA	NA	TRBJ1-3	TGTGCCAGCAGCCCGGGACACCCCTTGGATGGAAACACCATATATTTT	CASSPGHPLDGNTIYF